The 17 T cell receptor beta chains presented below share a single source sample, sequenced in a study of cytomegalovirus exposure and HLA in healthy donors. In the PCR, 60 Vbeta and 13 Jbeta primers were used. Here immunoSEQ multiplex PCR was the method, and the copy in TCRdb shows in-frame clones only, minus some. The data contain some 270,000 clones, 80% of them seen just once; the ten biggest clones take up about 0.3%. Source material: PBMCs. These receptors originate from a girl between 2 and 10 years old in good health and CMV-seronegative.

This chain connects TRBV5-1 to TRBJ1-4; 10 bases map to TRBD1. This CDR3 has 16 residues. The V segment lost 3 bases and the J segment 5 bases; nucleotides outside the gene matches: 7. Germline lookup yields CDR1 SGHRS and CDR2 YFSETQ. The DNA of the CDR3 is TGCGCCAGCAGCTGGGTCCCGGGACAGGGGAATGAAAAACTGTTTTTT. It yields the protein CASSWVPGQGNEKLFF.

This chain joins TRBV28 and TRBJ1-1, with D hard to call. In germline, CDR1 is MDHEN, CDR2 SYDVKM. The CDR3 is 14 amino acids. The V end was cut by 4 bases, the J end by 1 base, with 10 bases between. The CDR3 spells CASSSPAKNTEAFF. Written as DNA, the CDR3 is TGTGCCAGCAGTTCGCCAGCGAAGAACACTGAAGCTTTCTTT.

The chain links TRBV2 to TRBJ2-5, with D possibly TRBD1 on 5 matching bases. Germline loops: CDR1 SNHLY, CDR2 FYNNEI. This CDR3 has 14 residues. V lost 3 bases to trimming and J lost 2 bases, with 10 bases between them. CDR3 sequence (DNA): TGTGCCAGCAGTGATATCGCAGGGCAAGAGACCCAGTACTTC. Amino acids: CASSDIAGQETQYF.

This chain links TRBV19 with TRBJ2-5; D is undetermined. This CDR3 has 13 residues. The ends were cut back, 7 bases at V and 2 bases at J, with 11 bases in the middle. Germline V gene lookup returns CDR1 LNHDA and CDR2 SQIVND (reference sequence). The CDR3 loop reads CASKFTRQETQYF. The CDR3 DNA is TGTGCCAGTAAATTCACGCGTCAAGAGACCCAGTACTTC. The whole variable domain, filled in from reference TRBV19 and TRBJ2-5, reads DGGITQSPKYLFRKEGQNVTLSCEQNLNHDAMYWYRQDPGQGLRLIYYSQIVNDFQKGDIAEGYSVSREKKESFPLTVTSAQKNPTAFYLCASKFTRQETQYFGPGTRLLVL.

This chain uses TRBV28 with TRBJ2-1, with TRBD2 as a possible D gene (7 bases). The CDR3 runs to 15 residues. Germline V gives CDR1 MDHEN, CDR2 SYDVKM. Trimming pared 4 bases from V and 3 bases from J, leaving 13 bases between. Here the CDR3 DNA reads TGTGCCAGCAGTTCGGGGGGCAGCGTCTACAATGAGCAGTTCTTC. This sequence encodes CASSSGGSVYNEQFF. Based on the CDR3 plus reference TRBV28 and TRBJ2-1, the full variable domain is DVKVTQSSRYLVKRTGEKVFLECVQDMDHENMFWYRQDPGLGLRLIYFSYDVKMKEKGDIPEGYSVSREKKERFSLILESASTNQTSMYLCASSSGGSVYNEQFFGPGTRLTVL.

The chain recombines TRBV27 with TRBJ1-2; TRBD1 might be the D (6 bases). This CDR3 region has 13 residues. Trimming removed 5 bases at V and 5 bases at J, with 12 bases between. Germline V CDR1 and CDR2: MNHEY, SMNVEV (reference sequence). For the CDR3, the DNA is TGTGCCAGCAGTGGCGGGGGGGCTTATGGCTACACCTTC. It yields the protein CASSGGGAYGYTF.

The CDR3 reads CASSLGAGSGNTIYF. CDR3 DNA sequence: TGCGCCAGCAGCTTGGGAGCAGGGTCAGGAAACACCATATATTTT. The V call is TRBV5-1, the J call TRBJ1-3, with D possibly matching TRBD1 (5 bases). Trimming removed 0 bases at V and 4 bases at J, with 11 bases between. The CDR3 totals 15 residues. CDR1 and CDR2 (germline): SGHRS, YFSETQ.

Regarding this clone: The sample contains more than one DNA sequence encoding this CDR3. This chain joins TRBV27 and TRBJ1-2; 8 bases fit TRBD1. Germline V gene data show CDR1 as MNHEY and CDR2 as SMNVEV (reference sequence). V was pared by 4 bases and J by 4 bases, with 2 bases of the junction left unmatched. This CDR3 has 13 amino acids. The CDR3 region has the DNA TGTGCCAGCAGTTCCGACAGGGGCTATGGCTACACCTTC. Encoded protein: CASSSDRGYGYTF.

This clone has a single count. The genes are TRBV11-1 and TRBJ2-7; 9 nucleotides match TRBD1. Germline lookup yields CDR1 SGHAT and CDR2 FQDESV (reference sequence). Losses at the gene ends were 5 bases for V and 3 bases for J; bases not matched to a gene: 14. The CDR3 runs 17 residues. The CDR3 DNA follows: TGTGCCAGCAGCGCCAGACCGGGACAGGGTTCCCACTACGAGCAGTACTTC. This translates into CASSARPGQGSHYEQYF.

The gene calls are TRBV6-1 and TRBJ2-7; 9 positions agree with TRBD2. J was trimmed by 4 bases and V by 4 bases; bases with no gene match: 2. The CDR3 consists of 13 residues. Germline CDR1 and CDR2: MNHNS and SASEGT. The CDR3 DNA is TGTGCCAGCAGTGGCCTAGCGGGGTACGAGCAGTACTTC. This translates into CASSGLAGYEQYF.

The rearrangement links TRBV5-1 to TRBJ1-2; 8 bases align to TRBD1. CDR1 is SGHRS and CDR2 is YFSETQ in the germline V gene. The V and J ends lost 4 bases and 8 bases, in that order; junction bases with no gene match: 19. The CDR3 totals 17 residues. The CDR3 sequence is CASSPRGQALLFNGYTF. The DNA for the CDR3 is TGCGCCAGCAGCCCGAGGGGACAGGCGCTGCTATTTAACGGCTACACCTTC.

The chain uses TRBV27 and TRBJ1-1; the D gene is possibly TRBD1 (5 bases). Germline V lookup: CDR1 MNHEY, CDR2 SMNVEV (reference sequence). This CDR3 region has 16 residues. With 2 bases removed from V and 1 base from J, the gap between germline ends came to 14 bases. CDR3 DNA: TGTGCCAGCAGTTTAGAAAGGGGAATTAAGAACACTGAAGCTTTCTTT. Translation gives CASSLERGIKNTEAFF.

The chain has TRBV11-2 and TRBJ2-7; 7 positions match TRBD1. Trimming at V came to 3 bases and at J to 6 bases, leaving 5 bases not matched to a gene. The CDR3 spans 13 residues. Germline values: CDR1 SGHAT, CDR2 FQNNGV. CDR3 residues: CASSLDRTGEQYF. For the CDR3, the DNA is TGTGCCAGCAGCTTGGACAGGACGGGCGAGCAGTACTTC. The full variable domain, in which reference TRBV11-2 and TRBJ2-7 provide the parts outside the CDR3, is EAGVAQSPRYKIIEKRQSVAFWCNPISGHATLYWYQQILGQGPKLLIQFQNNGVVDDSQLPKDRFSAERLKGVDSTLKIQPAKLEDSAVYLCASSLDRTGEQYFGPGTRLTVT.

In DNA, the CDR3 is TGTGCCAGCAGTTTGGGGGCGCGGAACATTCAGTACTTC. It translates to CASSLGARNIQYF. The chain combines TRBV2 with TRBJ2-4; possibly TRBD1 for D (6 bases). The V gene's germline CDR1 is SNHLY and CDR2 FYNNEI. This CDR3 has 13 residues. Trimming cost V 5 bases and J 7 bases, with 12 bases left between them.

The chain links TRBV27 to TRBJ1-1, with 9 bases fitting TRBD1. V lost 7 bases, J lost 5 bases, and 5 bases stayed unmatched. Germline CDR1 reads MNHEY; CDR2 reads SMNVEV (reference sequence). The CDR3 loop spans 13 amino acids. The CDR3 region has the DNA TGTGCCAGCACCGGGACAGGGAGGACTGAAGCTTTCTTT. Its translation: CASTGTGRTEAFF.

The J gene is TRBJ2-7, the V gene TRBV27; possibly TRBD1 for D (6 bases). V was trimmed by 1 base and J by 5 bases, leaving 18 bases between them. From germline, CDR1 is MNHEY and CDR2 SMNVEV (reference sequence). The CDR3 totals 16 residues. The CDR3 loop is CASSLFPTGYLDEQYF. Here the CDR3 DNA reads TGTGCCAGCAGTTTATTCCCCACAGGGTATCTCGACGAGCAGTACTTC.

The sample holds one count of this clone. This chain connects TRBV6-1 to TRBJ2-1; 9 bases are a match to TRBD1. There are 15 residues in the CDR3. V gave up 7 bases and J gave up 12 bases; unmatched junction bases: 16. Per the germline V gene, CDR1 is MNHNS and CDR2 is SASEGT. The CDR3 bases are TGTGCCAGCACAGCTCCGGGACAGGGAGTTACGGGGCAGTTCTTC. Amino acid sequence: CASTAPGQGVTGQFF.